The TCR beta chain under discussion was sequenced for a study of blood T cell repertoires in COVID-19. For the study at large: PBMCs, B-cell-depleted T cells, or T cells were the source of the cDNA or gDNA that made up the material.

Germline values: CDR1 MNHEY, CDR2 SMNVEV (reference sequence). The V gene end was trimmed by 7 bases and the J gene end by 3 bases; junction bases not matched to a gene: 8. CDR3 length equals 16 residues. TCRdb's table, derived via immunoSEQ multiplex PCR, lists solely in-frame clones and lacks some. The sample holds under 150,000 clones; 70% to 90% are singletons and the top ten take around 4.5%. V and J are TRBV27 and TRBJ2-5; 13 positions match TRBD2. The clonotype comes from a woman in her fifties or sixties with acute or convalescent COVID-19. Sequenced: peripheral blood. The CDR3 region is CASKGTSGIKEETQYF. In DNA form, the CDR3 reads TGTGCCAGCAAGGGGACTAGCGGGATAAAGGAAGAGACCCAGTACTTC.